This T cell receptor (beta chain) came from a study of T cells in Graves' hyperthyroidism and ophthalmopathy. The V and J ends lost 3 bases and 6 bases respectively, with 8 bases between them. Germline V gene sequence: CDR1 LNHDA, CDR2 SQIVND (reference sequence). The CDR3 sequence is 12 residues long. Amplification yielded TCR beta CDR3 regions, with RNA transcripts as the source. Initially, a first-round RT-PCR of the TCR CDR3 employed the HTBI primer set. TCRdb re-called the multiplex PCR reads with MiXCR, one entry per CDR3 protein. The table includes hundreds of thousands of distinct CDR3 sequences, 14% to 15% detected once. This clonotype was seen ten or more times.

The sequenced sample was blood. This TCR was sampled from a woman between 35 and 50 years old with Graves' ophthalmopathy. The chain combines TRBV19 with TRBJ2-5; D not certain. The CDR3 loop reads CASSMSQQTQYF. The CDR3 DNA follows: TGTGCCAGTAGTATGTCCCAGCAGACCCAGTACTTC. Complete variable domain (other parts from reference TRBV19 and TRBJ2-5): DGGITQSPKYLFRKEGQNVTLSCEQNLNHDAMYWYRQDPGQGLRLIYYSQIVNDFQKGDIAEGYSVSREKKESFPLTVTSAQKNPTAFYLCASSMSQQTQYFGPGTRLLVL.